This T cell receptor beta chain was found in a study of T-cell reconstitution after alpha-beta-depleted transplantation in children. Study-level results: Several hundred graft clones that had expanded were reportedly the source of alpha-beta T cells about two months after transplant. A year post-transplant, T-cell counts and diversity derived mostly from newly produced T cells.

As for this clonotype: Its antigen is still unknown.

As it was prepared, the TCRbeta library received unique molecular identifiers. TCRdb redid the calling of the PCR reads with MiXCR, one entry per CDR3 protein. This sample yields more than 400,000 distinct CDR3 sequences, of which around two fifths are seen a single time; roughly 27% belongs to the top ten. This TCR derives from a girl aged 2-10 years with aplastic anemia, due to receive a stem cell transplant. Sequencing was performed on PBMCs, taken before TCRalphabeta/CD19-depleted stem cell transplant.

CDR3 bases: TGCGCCAGCAGCCTTGGCCCGGGGGCTCAAACTGAAGCTTTCTTT. Protein product: CASSLGPGAQTEAFF. This chain links TRBV5-1 with TRBJ1-1; possibly TRBD1 for D (6 bases). The germline V and J ends were trimmed by 4 bases and 5 bases, with 18 bases remaining between them. The CDR3 has 15 residues. Germline CDR1 is SGHRS and CDR2 is YFSETQ.